This T cell receptor (beta chain) emerged from a study of CD8 T cells in ankylosing spondylitis. Overall study findings and caveats: Clones tied to disease were said to be significantly enriched in matched ankylosing spondylitis synovial fluid. It appeared that ankylosing spondylitis blood was characterized by a TCR beta motif of about 8 highly homologous variants. Disease-linked clones were CD8+ and relatively rare in peripheral blood.

Germline V gives CDR1 SGHTA, CDR2 FQGNSA. V was clipped by 3 bases and J by 11 bases, with 14 bases between them. The CDR3 has 13 amino acids. For TCR beta, libraries came from quantitative 5'-RACE with molecular barcodes. TCRdb re-derived calls from the 5' RACE reads in MiXCR, one entry per CDR3 protein. The sample holds about 160,000 distinct CDR3 sequences, around 18% seen once. There are many counts of this clonotype. As yet, its antigen is unknown. This TCR derives from a male donor with ankylosing spondylitis or in good health (not recorded which). Specimen: blood, either unsorted or a sorted T cell fraction (not recorded which). V is TRBV7-2 and J is TRBJ2-1; D is ambiguous. The DNA of the CDR3 is TGTGCCAGCAGCTTGCGGCCCTTGGAAAAGCAGTTCTTC. Translating it yields CASSLRPLEKQFF.